This T cell receptor beta chain was identified in a study of T-cell reconstitution after alpha-beta-depleted transplantation in children. This clonotype occurred many times. There are 16 residues in the CDR3. CDR1 and CDR2 (germline): MNHEY, SVGEGT. V lost 4 bases, J lost 7 bases, and 6 bases stayed unmatched. Researchers prepared the TCRbeta library using unique molecular identifiers, the study reports. One entry per CDR3 protein results from TCRdb running MiXCR on the PCR reads. The sample includes about 610,000 distinct CDR3 sequences, roughly 10% of them seen just once. The sequences come from PBMCs from the stem cell graft donor, collected from the stem cell graft. The rearrangement links TRBV6-2 or TRBV6-3 to TRBJ2-2; 13 bases line up with TRBD2. The sequence came from a human donor who donated a stem cell graft to a child with acute myeloid leukemia. CDR3 sequence: CASSWGLAGRNGELFF. CDR3 DNA sequence: TGTGCCAGCAGTTGGGGACTAGCGGGAAGGAACGGGGAGCTGTTTTTT.